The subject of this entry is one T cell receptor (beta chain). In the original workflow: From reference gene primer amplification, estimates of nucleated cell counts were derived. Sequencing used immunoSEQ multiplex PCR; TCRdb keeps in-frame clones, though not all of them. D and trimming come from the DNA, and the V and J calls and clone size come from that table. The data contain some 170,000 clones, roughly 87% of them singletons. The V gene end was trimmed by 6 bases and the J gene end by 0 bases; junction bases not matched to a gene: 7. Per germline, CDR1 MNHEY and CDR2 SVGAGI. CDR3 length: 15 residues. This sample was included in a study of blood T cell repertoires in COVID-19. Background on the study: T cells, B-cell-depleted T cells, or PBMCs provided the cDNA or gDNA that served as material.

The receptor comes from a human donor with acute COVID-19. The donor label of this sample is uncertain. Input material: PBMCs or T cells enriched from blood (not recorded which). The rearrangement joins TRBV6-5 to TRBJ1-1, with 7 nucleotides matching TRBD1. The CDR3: CASSPWTGLNTEAFF. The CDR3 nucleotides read TGTGCCAGCAGCCCCTGGACAGGTCTGAACACTGAAGCTTTCTTT.